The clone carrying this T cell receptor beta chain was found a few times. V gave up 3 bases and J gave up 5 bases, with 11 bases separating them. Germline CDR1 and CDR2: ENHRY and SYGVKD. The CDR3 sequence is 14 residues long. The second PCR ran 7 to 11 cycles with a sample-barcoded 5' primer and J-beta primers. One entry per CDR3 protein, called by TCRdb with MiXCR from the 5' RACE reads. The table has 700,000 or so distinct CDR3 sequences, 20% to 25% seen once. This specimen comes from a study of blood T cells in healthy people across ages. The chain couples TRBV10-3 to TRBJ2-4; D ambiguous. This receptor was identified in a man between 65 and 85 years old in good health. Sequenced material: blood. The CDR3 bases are TGTGCCATCAGTGATACTGCGGACCAAAACATTCAGTACTTC. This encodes CAISDTADQNIQYF.